This TCR beta chain was found in a study of a mutant IDH1 vaccine in newly diagnosed glioma. Study in general: In some groups vaccination began 4-6 weeks post-radiotherapy; others received it with temozolomide.

Clones were sequenced by immunoSEQ multiplex PCR, and TCRdb holds only the in-frame ones, with some missing. Of over 40,000 clones in the sample, 80% to 90% were seen once. Germline lookup yields CDR1 SGHTA and CDR2 FQGTGA. The CDR3 contains 15 residues. Trimming took off 6 bases at V and 7 bases at J, with 18 bases between the two ends. Concerning this clone itself: Its target is unknown.

This sample's time point: week 35, safety follow-up. All doses held 300 ug of mutant IDH1 20-mer peptide, with topical imiquimod. The TCR originated in a man aged 35 to 55 with glioma. The specimen comprised PBMCs, sampled from a glioma patient whose treatment included an IDH1 peptide vaccine. This chain uses TRBV7-3 with TRBJ2-2; tentative D call: TRBD2 (8 bases). CDR3 DNA: TGTGCCAGCAGGACAGCGGGAGACAGGGTCGGGGAGCTGTTTTTT. This sequence encodes CASRTAGDRVGELFF.